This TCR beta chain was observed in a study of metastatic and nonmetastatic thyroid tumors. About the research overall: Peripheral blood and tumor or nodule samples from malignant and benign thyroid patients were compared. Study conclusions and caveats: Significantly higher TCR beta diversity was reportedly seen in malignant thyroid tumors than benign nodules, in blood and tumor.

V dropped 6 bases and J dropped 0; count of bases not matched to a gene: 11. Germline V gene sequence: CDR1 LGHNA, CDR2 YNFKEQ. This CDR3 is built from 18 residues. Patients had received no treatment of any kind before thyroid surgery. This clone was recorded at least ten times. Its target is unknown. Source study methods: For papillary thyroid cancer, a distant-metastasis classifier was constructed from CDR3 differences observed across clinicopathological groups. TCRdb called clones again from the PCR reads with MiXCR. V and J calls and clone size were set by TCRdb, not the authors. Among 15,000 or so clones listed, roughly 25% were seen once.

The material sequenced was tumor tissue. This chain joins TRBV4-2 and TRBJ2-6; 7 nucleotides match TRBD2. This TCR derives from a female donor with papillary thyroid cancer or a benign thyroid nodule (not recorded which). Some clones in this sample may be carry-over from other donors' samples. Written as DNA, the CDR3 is TGTGCCAGCAGTTCGTTGGGGGAGGGCCTCTCTGGGGCCAACGTCCTGACTTTC. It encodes CASSSLGEGLSGANVLTF.